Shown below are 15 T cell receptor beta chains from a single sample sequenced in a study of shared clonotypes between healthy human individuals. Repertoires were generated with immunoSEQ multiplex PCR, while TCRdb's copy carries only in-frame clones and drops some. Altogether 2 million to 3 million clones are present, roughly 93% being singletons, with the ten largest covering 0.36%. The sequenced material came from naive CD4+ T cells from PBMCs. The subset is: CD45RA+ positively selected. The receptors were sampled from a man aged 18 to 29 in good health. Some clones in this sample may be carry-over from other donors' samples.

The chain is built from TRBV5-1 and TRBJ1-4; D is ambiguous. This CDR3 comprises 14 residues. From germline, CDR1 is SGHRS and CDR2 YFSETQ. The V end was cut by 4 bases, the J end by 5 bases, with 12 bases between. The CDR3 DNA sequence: TGCGCCAGCAGCCCCTCGGGGAGAAATGAAAAACTGTTTTTT. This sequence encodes CASSPSGRNEKLFF.

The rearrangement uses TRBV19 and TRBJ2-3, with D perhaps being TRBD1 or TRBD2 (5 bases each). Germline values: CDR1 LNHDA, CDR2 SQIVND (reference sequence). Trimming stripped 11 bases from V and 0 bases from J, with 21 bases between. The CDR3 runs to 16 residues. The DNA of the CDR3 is TGTGCCGGATCGGACGGGGCAGGGCCTAGCACAGATACGCAGTATTTT. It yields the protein CAGSDGAGPSTDTQYF.

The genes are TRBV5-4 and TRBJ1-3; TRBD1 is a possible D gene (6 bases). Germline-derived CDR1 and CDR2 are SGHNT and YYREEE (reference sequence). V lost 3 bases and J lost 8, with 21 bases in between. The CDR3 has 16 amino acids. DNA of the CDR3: TGTGCCAGCAGCTATGGTACAGGGCGGATAGGAGACACCATATATTTT. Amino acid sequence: CASSYGTGRIGDTIYF. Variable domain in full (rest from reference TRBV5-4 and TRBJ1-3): ETGVTQSPTHLIKTRGQQVTLRCSSQSGHNTVSWYQQALGQGPQFIFQYYREEENGRGNFPPRFSGLQFPNYSSELNVNALELDDSALYLCASSYGTGRIGDTIYFGEGSWLTVV.

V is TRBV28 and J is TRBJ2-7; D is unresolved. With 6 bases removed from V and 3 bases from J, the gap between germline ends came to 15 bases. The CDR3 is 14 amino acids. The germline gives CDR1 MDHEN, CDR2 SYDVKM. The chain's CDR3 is CASRKGESDYEQYF. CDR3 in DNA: TGTGCCAGCAGAAAAGGCGAGTCTGACTACGAGCAGTACTTC.

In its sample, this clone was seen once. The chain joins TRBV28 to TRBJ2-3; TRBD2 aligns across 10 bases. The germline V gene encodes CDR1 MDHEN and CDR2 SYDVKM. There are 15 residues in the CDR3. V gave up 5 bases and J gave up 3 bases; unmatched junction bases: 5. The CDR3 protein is CASSPSGRVTDTQYF. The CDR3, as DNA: TGTGCCAGCAGTCCCAGCGGGAGGGTGACAGATACGCAGTATTTT. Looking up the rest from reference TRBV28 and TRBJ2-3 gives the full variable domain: DVKVTQSSRYLVKRTGEKVFLECVQDMDHENMFWYRQDPGLGLRLIYFSYDVKMKEKGDIPEGYSVSREKKERFSLILESASTNQTSMYLCASSPSGRVTDTQYFGPGTRLTVL.

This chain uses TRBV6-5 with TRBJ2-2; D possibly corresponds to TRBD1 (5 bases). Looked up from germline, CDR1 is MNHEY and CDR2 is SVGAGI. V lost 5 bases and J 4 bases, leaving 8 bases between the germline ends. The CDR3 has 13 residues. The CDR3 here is CASSDSVTGELFF. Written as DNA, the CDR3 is TGTGCCAGCAGTGACAGTGTCACCGGGGAGCTGTTTTTT.

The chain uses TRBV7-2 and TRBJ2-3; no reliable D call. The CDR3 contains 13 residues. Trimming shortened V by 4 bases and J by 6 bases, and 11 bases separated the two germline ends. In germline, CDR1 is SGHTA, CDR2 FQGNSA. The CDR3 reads CASSWVLGDTQYF. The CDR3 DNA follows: TGTGCCAGCAGCTGGGTCCTCGGCGATACGCAGTATTTT.

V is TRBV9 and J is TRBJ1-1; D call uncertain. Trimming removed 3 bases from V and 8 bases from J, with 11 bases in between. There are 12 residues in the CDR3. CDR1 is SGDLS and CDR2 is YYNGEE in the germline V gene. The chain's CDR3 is CASSADVGEAFF. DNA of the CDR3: TGTGCCAGCAGCGCCGATGTGGGGGAAGCTTTCTTT.

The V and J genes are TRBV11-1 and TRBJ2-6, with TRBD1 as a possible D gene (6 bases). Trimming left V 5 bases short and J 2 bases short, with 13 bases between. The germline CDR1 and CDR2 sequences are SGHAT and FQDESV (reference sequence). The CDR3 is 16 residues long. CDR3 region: CASSPSQGAGANVLTF. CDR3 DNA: TGTGCCAGCAGCCCTTCACAGGGTGCTGGGGCCAACGTCCTGACTTTC.

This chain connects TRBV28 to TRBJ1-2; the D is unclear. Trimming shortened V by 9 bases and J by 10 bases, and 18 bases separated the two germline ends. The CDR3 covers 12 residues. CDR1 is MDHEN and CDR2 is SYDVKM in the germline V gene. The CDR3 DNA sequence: TGTGCCAGTCATGCGGGGAGGGAGAACTACACCTTC. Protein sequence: CASHAGRENYTF.

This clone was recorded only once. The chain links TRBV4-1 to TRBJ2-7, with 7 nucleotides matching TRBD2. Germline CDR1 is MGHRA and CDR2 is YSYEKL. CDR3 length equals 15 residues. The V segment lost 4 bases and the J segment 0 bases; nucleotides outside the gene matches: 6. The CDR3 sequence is CASSPVPGGSYEQYF. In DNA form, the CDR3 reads TGCGCCAGCAGCCCAGTGCCGGGAGGCTCCTACGAGCAGTACTTC.

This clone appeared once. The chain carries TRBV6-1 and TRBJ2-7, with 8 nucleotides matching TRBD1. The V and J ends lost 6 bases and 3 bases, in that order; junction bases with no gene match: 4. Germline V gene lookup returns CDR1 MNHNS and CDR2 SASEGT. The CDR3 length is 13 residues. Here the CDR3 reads CASRQGDHYEQYF. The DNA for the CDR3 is TGTGCCAGCAGACAGGGGGATCACTACGAGCAGTACTTC.

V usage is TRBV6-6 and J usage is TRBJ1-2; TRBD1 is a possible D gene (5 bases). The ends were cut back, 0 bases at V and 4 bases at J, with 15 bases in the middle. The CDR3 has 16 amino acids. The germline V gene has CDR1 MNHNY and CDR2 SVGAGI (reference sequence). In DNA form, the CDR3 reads TGTGCCAGCAGTTACTCCTCGTCGGCGCAGGGCTATGGCTACACCTTC. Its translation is CASSYSSSAQGYGYTF.

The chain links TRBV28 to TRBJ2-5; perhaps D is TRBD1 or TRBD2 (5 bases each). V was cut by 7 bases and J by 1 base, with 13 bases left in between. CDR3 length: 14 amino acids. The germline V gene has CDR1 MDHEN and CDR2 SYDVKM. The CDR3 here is CASNKGRSQETQYF. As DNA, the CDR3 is TGTGCCAGCAACAAGGGACGTAGCCAAGAGACCCAGTACTTC.

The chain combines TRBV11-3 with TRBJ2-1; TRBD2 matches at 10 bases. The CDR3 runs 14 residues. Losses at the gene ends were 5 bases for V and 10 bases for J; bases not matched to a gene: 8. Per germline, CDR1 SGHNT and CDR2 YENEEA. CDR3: CASSQAGGLREQFF. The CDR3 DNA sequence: TGTGCCAGCAGCCAAGCGGGAGGGCTAAGAGAGCAGTTCTTC.